The 20 T cell receptor beta chains below were found in one sample sequenced in a study of CD8+ T cells in alopecia areata. Sequencing relied on a cDNA template that was reverse transcribed from extracted RNA. Using immunoSEQ multiplex PCR, the repertoire was profiled, and TCRdb retains in-frame clones only, with some absent. The sample includes roughly 170,000 clones, roughly 53% of them seen just once. Regarding treatment: oral pan-JAK inhibitor, 5-10 mg twice daily. The source was CD8+ T cells sorted from blood, collected at week 24, from a patient treated with tofacitinib. All receptors derive from a human donor with alopecia areata.

As to this clone: Other DNA sequences in the sample encode the same CDR3. The chain joins TRBV5-1 to TRBJ1-1; the D is unclear. Looked up from germline, CDR1 is SGHRS and CDR2 is YFSETQ. CDR3 length equals 11 residues. V was clipped by 0 bases and J by 7 bases, with 4 bases between them. The CDR3 nucleotides are TGCGCCAGCAGCTTGGGCAGTGAAGCTTTCTTT. This gives the protein CASSLGSEAFF.

This clone was picked up a small number of times. CDR3 residues: CAWSAGQGYSYEQYF. The CDR3 DNA reads as TGTGCCTGGAGTGCGGGACAGGGGTATAGCTACGAGCAGTACTTC. The V gene is TRBV30, the J gene TRBJ2-7, with 10 bases identical to TRBD1. V gave up 1 base and J gave up 3 bases; unmatched junction bases: 6. Germline CDR1 reads GTSNPN; CDR2 reads SVGIG (reference sequence). The CDR3 length is 15 residues.

V is TRBV5-5 and J is TRBJ2-1, with D hard to call. With 0 bases removed from V and 8 bases from J, the gap between germline ends came to 9 bases. CDR1 is SGHKS and CDR2 is YYEKEE in the germline V gene (reference sequence). The CDR3 extends over 13 amino acids. The CDR3 sequence is CASSLDPMDEQFF. The CDR3 DNA reads as TGTGCCAGCAGCTTGGACCCTATGGATGAGCAGTTCTTC.

V usage is TRBV28 and J usage is TRBJ2-7; D call uncertain. The V end lost 7 bases, the J end lost 0 bases, and 10 bases lay between the germline ends. CDR3 length: 13 amino acids. Looked up from germline, CDR1 is MDHEN and CDR2 is SYDVKM. As DNA, the CDR3 is TGTGCCAGCACTATTGGCAGCTCCTACGAGCAGTACTTC. The encoded protein is CASTIGSSYEQYF.

The chain couples TRBV29-1 to TRBJ1-2, with 7 bases fitting TRBD1. Germline CDR1 is SQVTM and CDR2 is ANQGSEA. The CDR3 loop spans 12 amino acids. Unmatched junction bases numbered 5, after V lost 4 bases and J lost 6 bases. In nucleotides, the CDR3 is TGCAGCGTTGGGACAGGAACAAATGGCTACACCTTC. Translated: CSVGTGTNGYTF.

V usage is TRBV5-1 and J usage is TRBJ2-7; no firm D call. Looked up from germline, CDR1 is SGHRS and CDR2 is YFSETQ. V lost 2 bases and J 2 bases, leaving 8 bases between the germline ends. This CDR3 contains 13 residues. CDR3 sequence: CASSFGETYEQYF. Written as DNA, the CDR3 is TGCGCCAGCAGCTTTGGGGAAACCTACGAGCAGTACTTC.

This clone has just one count. The chain carries TRBV13 and TRBJ1-2; D gene unclear. V was shortened by 8 bases and J by 0 bases, with 19 bases between the two germline ends. Germline assignment: CDR1 PRHDT and CDR2 FYEKMQ (reference sequence). The CDR3 spans 16 residues. CDR3 residues: CASARILDESNYGYTF. The CDR3 DNA follows: TGTGCCAGCGCGCGGATACTGGACGAATCTAACTATGGCTACACCTTC.

The chain recombines TRBV27 with TRBJ2-3; possibly TRBD2 for D (6 bases). Germline V gene data show CDR1 as MNHEY and CDR2 as SMNVEV (reference sequence). The CDR3 runs to 15 residues. V lost 2 bases to trimming and J lost 7 bases, with 16 bases between them. In DNA form, the CDR3 reads TGTGCCAGCAGTTTACTTGGCGGGATCAGGAATACGCAGTATTTT. Its protein product is CASSLLGGIRNTQYF.

The chain couples TRBV4-2 to TRBJ2-1, with 9 bases lining up with TRBD1. The CDR3 is 14 residues long. Per the germline V gene, CDR1 is LGHNA and CDR2 is YNFKEQ. V lost 5 bases to trimming and J lost 8 bases; unmatched junction nucleotides: 7. In nucleotides, the CDR3 is TGTGCCAGCAGCTCCTGGGACAGGGTGGATGAGCAGTTCTTC. Amino acid sequence: CASSSWDRVDEQFF.

This chain connects TRBV7-2 to TRBJ2-3; D gene uncertain. Per germline, CDR1 SGHTA and CDR2 FQGNSA. V lost 5 bases and J 6 bases, leaving 9 bases between the germline ends. There are 12 residues in the CDR3. CDR3 protein: CASSPGVDTQYF. Here the CDR3 DNA reads TGTGCCAGCAGCCCTGGCGTGGATACGCAGTATTTT.

This clone was seen a few times. J is TRBJ1-1 and V is TRBV19; TRBD1 matches 10 bases. Losses at the gene ends were 5 bases for V and 4 bases for J; bases not matched to a gene: 4. Germline CDR1 is LNHDA and CDR2 is SQIVND (reference sequence). CDR3 length: 14 residues. The CDR3 spells CASSPRTGGTEAFF. The CDR3 DNA reads as TGTGCCAGTAGTCCCCGGACAGGGGGCACTGAAGCTTTCTTT. The full variable domain, rest sourced from reference TRBV19 and TRBJ1-1, is DGGITQSPKYLFRKEGQNVTLSCEQNLNHDAMYWYRQDPGQGLRLIYYSQIVNDFQKGDIAEGYSVSREKKESFPLTVTSAQKNPTAFYLCASSPRTGGTEAFFGQGTRLTVV.

The table lists this clone with a count of one. This chain connects TRBV7-9 to TRBJ2-7; D is ambiguous. The CDR3 length is 12 residues. V lost 3 bases to trimming and J lost 6 bases, with 9 bases between them. Germline V gene data show CDR1 as SEHNR and CDR2 as FQNEAQ (reference sequence). The DNA for the CDR3 is TGTGCCAGCAGCTTTCTCACGGGCGAGCAGTACTTC. Its translation is CASSFLTGEQYF.

There are a few counts of this clone. The J gene is TRBJ2-1, the V gene TRBV25-1; weak D call: TRBD2 (6 bases). The CDR3 runs 15 residues. V was clipped by 7 bases and J by 4 bases, with 17 bases between them. CDR1 is MGHDK and CDR2 is SYGVNS in the germline V gene. The CDR3, as DNA: TGTGCCAGCACCAAGACGGGACTGACTTACAATGAGCAGTTCTTC. This codes for CASTKTGLTYNEQFF. Looking up the rest from reference TRBV25-1 and TRBJ2-1 gives the full variable domain: EADIYQTPRYLVIGTGKKITLECSQTMGHDKMYWYQQDPGMELHLIHYSYGVNSTEKGDLSSESTVSRIRTEHFPLTLESARPSHTSQYLCASTKTGLTYNEQFFGPGTRLTVL.

This chain uses TRBV7-9 with TRBJ2-7, with 13 bases fitting TRBD2. CDR3 length: 15 residues. The trim removed 5 bases at V and 4 bases at J, leaving 5 bases unmatched. Per germline, CDR1 SEHNR and CDR2 FQNEAQ (reference sequence). CDR3 residues: CASSPRTSGGYEQYF. CDR3 bases: TGTGCCAGCAGCCCAAGGACTAGCGGGGGTTACGAGCAGTACTTC.

The V call is TRBV5-6, the J call TRBJ2-1, with D hard to call. CDR3 length: 15 residues. Germline lookup yields CDR1 SGHDT and CDR2 YYEEEE. V shed 0 bases and J shed 8 bases, with 15 bases lying between them. The CDR3 loop reads CASSLAGYSLDEQFF. CDR3 bases: TGTGCCAGCAGCTTGGCCGGGTATTCGCTCGATGAGCAGTTCTTC.

The CDR3 DNA reads TGCGCCAGCAGCCAAGAAAGTGGGACAGGGGTGGATGAGCAGTTCTTC. The encoded protein is CASSQESGTGVDEQFF. The rearrangement links TRBV4-1 to TRBJ2-1, with 10 bases aligning to TRBD1. This CDR3 comprises 16 residues. V dropped 0 bases and J dropped 8; count of bases not matched to a gene: 7. CDR1 and CDR2 (germline): MGHRA, YSYEKL.

In nucleotides, the CDR3 is TGCAGCGTTCGACAGGGTGTGGGGGATACGCAGTATTTT. Translation gives CSVRQGVGDTQYF. V and J are TRBV29-1 and TRBJ2-3; 7 bases map to TRBD1. Germline V gene sequence: CDR1 SQVTM, CDR2 ANQGSEA. V lost 5 bases and J lost 6; bases outside the gene matches: 8. This CDR3 has 13 amino acids.

This chain links TRBV13 with TRBJ1-2; tentative D call: TRBD1 (5 bases). From germline, CDR1 is PRHDT and CDR2 FYEKMQ (reference sequence). CDR3 length equals 16 residues. V was clipped by 5 bases and J by 3 bases, with 19 bases between them. CDR3 amino acids: CASSLGEGRWDYGYTF. CDR3 sequence (DNA): TGTGCCAGCAGCCTGGGGGAAGGGCGATGGGACTATGGCTACACCTTC.

The rearrangement links TRBV5-1 to TRBJ2-7; 10 bases are shared with TRBD1. V dropped 3 bases and J dropped 2; count of bases not matched to a gene: 11. This CDR3 comprises 17 residues. Germline-derived CDR1 and CDR2 are SGHRS and YFSETQ. CDR3 region: CASSSNEGQGIAYEQYF. CDR3 sequence (DNA): TGCGCCAGCAGCTCTAACGAGGGACAGGGGATCGCCTACGAGCAGTACTTC.

The chain is built from TRBV5-6 and TRBJ1-2; maybe TRBD1 (5 bases). Germline CDR1 and CDR2: SGHDT and YYEEEE. This CDR3 spans 15 amino acids. Trimming stripped 0 bases from V and 2 bases from J, with 11 bases between. CDR3 loop: CASSLGGARNYGYTF. CDR3 DNA sequence: TGTGCCAGCAGCTTGGGGGGCGCAAGGAACTATGGCTACACCTTC.